These 20 T cell receptor beta chains were all obtained from the same sample, sequenced in a study of cytomegalovirus exposure and HLA in healthy donors. The repertoire was sequenced with immunoSEQ multiplex PCR; TCRdb's copy has only in-frame clones and lacks some. The sample records some 130,000 clones, less than 90% being singletons. Sequencing used PBMCs. Source of these receptors: a man between 18 and 29 years old in good health and CMV-seronegative.

CDR3 nucleotides: TGTGCCAGCAGCGCGCGGCAGGTGACAGCGGGTGAGCAGTTCTTC. Protein sequence: CASSARQVTAGEQFF. This chain joins TRBV7-2 and TRBJ2-1; D perhaps matches TRBD2 (6 bases). This CDR3 has 15 residues. The germline V gene encodes CDR1 SGHTA and CDR2 FQGNSA. Trimming cost V 5 bases and J 9 bases, with 20 bases left between them.

This chain joins TRBV15 and TRBJ2-1; TRBD1 aligns across 8 bases. With V trimmed by 0 bases and J by 6 bases, 4 bases remained unmatched. The CDR3 contains 15 residues. The V gene's germline CDR1 is LNHNV and CDR2 YYDKDF (reference sequence). This CDR3 reads CATSRERQGSNEQFF. The CDR3 nucleotides are TGTGCCACCAGCAGAGAGAGACAGGGGAGCAATGAGCAGTTCTTC.

The genes are TRBV6-5 and TRBJ2-5; D remains unclear. Germline CDR1 and CDR2: MNHEY and SVGAGI. The CDR3 extends over 14 amino acids. The V and J ends lost 6 bases and 7 bases respectively, with 18 bases between them. The CDR3 sequence is CASSPYPGRGTQYF. For the CDR3, the DNA is TGTGCCAGCAGCCCCTACCCTGGGCGTGGGACCCAGTACTTC.

The chain couples TRBV10-3 to TRBJ2-3; 8 bases map to TRBD1. The CDR3 has 15 residues. With 2 bases clipped from V and 3 bases from J, the junction kept 4 bases outside the gene matches. Germline V gives CDR1 ENHRY, CDR2 SYGVKD. This CDR3 is CAISEGQGGTDTQYF. In nucleotides, the CDR3 is TGTGCCATCAGTGAGGGACAGGGTGGTACAGATACGCAGTATTTT.

CDR3 bases: TGTGCCAGCAGCTTGGGTCAGGGGACCCCCGGGCAGTACTTC. Its protein product is CASSLGQGTPGQYF. The genes are TRBV5-6 and TRBJ2-7, with D possibly TRBD1 on 6 matching bases. The CDR3 covers 14 residues. The V gene lost 0 bases and the J gene lost 9 bases, with 16 bases spanning the gap. Germline CDR1 SGHDT, CDR2 YYEEEE.

CDR3 sequence reads: CASSGGRDAGELFF. DNA for the CDR3: TGCGCCAGCAGCGGGGGCAGGGACGCCGGGGAGCTGTTTTTT. The chain uses TRBV4-3 and TRBJ2-2; maybe TRBD1 (6 bases). This CDR3 has 14 residues. The V gene's germline CDR1 is LGHNA and CDR2 YSLEER. The V end lost 5 bases, the J end lost 6 bases, and 13 bases lay between the germline ends.

The chain joins TRBV18 to TRBJ2-3; TRBD1 is a possible D gene (6 bases). V lost 2 bases to trimming and J lost 2 bases, with 8 bases between them. The CDR3 is made up of 14 amino acids. Germline V CDR1 and CDR2: KGHSH, LQKENI. The DNA for the CDR3 is TGTGCCAGCTCACCAGACAGGTCCACAGATACGCAGTATTTT. Protein product: CASSPDRSTDTQYF.

V gene TRBV2 combines with J gene TRBJ2-6; the match to TRBD1 covers 8 bases. This CDR3 has 19 amino acids. The V gene end was trimmed by 8 bases and the J gene end by 0 bases; junction bases not matched to a gene: 15. Germline loops: CDR1 SNHLY, CDR2 FYNNEI. In DNA form, the CDR3 reads TGTGCCAGCTATTCTGCGCCGGACAGGGTTCCCTCTGGGGCCAACGTCCTGACTTTC. Translation: CASYSAPDRVPSGANVLTF.

The chain has TRBV6-5 and TRBJ1-2, with D perhaps matching TRBD1 (5 bases). In germline, CDR1 is MNHEY, CDR2 SVGAGI. With 5 bases removed from V and 12 bases from J, the gap between germline ends came to 25 bases. This CDR3 spans 15 amino acids. The CDR3 protein is CASSPGAGLGGEDTF. DNA of the CDR3: TGTGCCAGCAGTCCCGGGGCAGGATTAGGTGGGGAGGACACCTTC.

V and J are TRBV7-9 and TRBJ1-1, with no clear D. V was shortened by 5 bases and J by 9 bases, with 22 bases between the two germline ends. The CDR3 totals 15 residues. CDR1 and CDR2 (germline): SEHNR, FQNEAQ (reference sequence). The CDR3 sequence is CASSPTRVSEDKAFF. The CDR3, as DNA: TGTGCCAGCAGCCCTACGCGGGTCTCAGAAGACAAAGCTTTCTTT.

V is TRBV11-2 and J is TRBJ2-7; maybe TRBD1 (5 bases). Per the germline V gene, CDR1 is SGHAT and CDR2 is FQNNGV. The germline V and J ends were trimmed by 4 bases and 3 bases, with 16 bases remaining between them. The CDR3 is 15 amino acids. The CDR3 DNA reads as TGTGCCAGCAGCTCGGTCACAGACCAGGGCTACGAGCAGTACTTC. As protein: CASSSVTDQGYEQYF.

The J gene is TRBJ2-5, the V gene TRBV7-8; D might be TRBD2 (7 bases). The V gene lost 5 bases and the J gene lost 5 bases, with 18 bases spanning the gap. Germline assignment: CDR1 SGHVS and CDR2 FQNEAQ. There are 15 residues in the CDR3. CDR3 amino acids: CASSPGGGGQETQYF. The DNA of the CDR3 is TGTGCCAGCAGCCCGGGGGGAGGGGGGCAGGAGACCCAGTACTTC.

The chain carries TRBV5-1 and TRBJ1-1, with D perhaps matching TRBD1 (5 bases). Looked up from germline, CDR1 is SGHRS and CDR2 is YFSETQ. Deletions cut 9 bases from V and 0 bases from J, with 12 bases between. This CDR3 is built from 13 residues. The CDR3 nucleotides are TGCGCCACGGGGGACGCCCTGAACACTGAAGCTTTCTTT. Translating it yields CATGDALNTEAFF.

This chain links TRBV10-1 with TRBJ2-7, with D perhaps matching TRBD2 (5 bases). The CDR3 is 13 amino acids. Between the trimmed V and J ends, which lost 0 bases and 6 bases, there was a span of 9 bases. Germline V lookup: CDR1 WNHNN, CDR2 SYGVQD (reference sequence). For the CDR3, the DNA is TGCGCCAGCAGTGAGTCGGGCCGGGGCGAGCAGTACTTC. Encoded protein: CASSESGRGEQYF.

The rearrangement uses TRBV18 and TRBJ2-7, with D perhaps TRBD2 (6 bases). From germline, CDR1 is KGHSH and CDR2 LQKENI. The CDR3 covers 13 residues. The V and J ends lost 6 bases and 4 bases respectively, with 13 bases between them. CDR3 in amino acids: CASSAGSFYEQYF. DNA for the CDR3: TGTGCCAGCTCCGCCGGGAGTTTTTACGAGCAGTACTTC.

The chain is built from TRBV2 and TRBJ2-1, with 9 positions matching TRBD1. After removal of 2 bases from V and 2 bases from J, the junction contained 1 base not matched to a gene. CDR3 size: 15 residues. CDR1 and CDR2 (germline): SNHLY, FYNNEI. CDR3 region: CASSENRGPYNEQFF. The CDR3 nucleotides are TGTGCCAGCAGTGAAAACAGGGGGCCCTACAATGAGCAGTTCTTC.

V is TRBV4-1 and J is TRBJ2-4, with 7 bases aligning to TRBD1. J was trimmed by 11 bases and V by 2 bases; bases with no gene match: 12. Germline CDR1 MGHRA, CDR2 YSYEKL. The CDR3 length is 15 residues. The chain's CDR3 is CASSQKGGRPEVQYF. The CDR3 DNA reads TGCGCCAGCAGCCAAAAAGGGGGCCGGCCCGAGGTTCAGTACTTC.

The chain couples TRBV5-1 to TRBJ2-1, with TRBD2 matching 13 bases. CDR3 length equals 17 residues. Trimming cost V 3 bases and J 0 bases; bases outside gene matches: 3. Germline V CDR1 and CDR2: SGHRS, YFSETQ. The CDR3 DNA reads TGCGCCAGCAGCTGGGGACTAGCGGGAAGCTCCTACAATGAGCAGTTCTTC. Its translation: CASSWGLAGSSYNEQFF.

This chain joins TRBV7-2 and TRBJ2-3; D is possibly TRBD1 (5 bases). The germline V and J ends were trimmed by 4 bases and 7 bases, with 12 bases remaining between them. The V gene's germline CDR1 is SGHTA and CDR2 FQGNSA. The CDR3 length is 13 residues. The DNA of the CDR3 is TGTGCCAGCAGCTCGGACCAGGGAAATACGCAGTATTTT. Translated, it gives CASSSDQGNTQYF.

This clone has more than one count but fewer than ten. The J gene is TRBJ2-2, the V gene TRBV4-3, with 10 positions matching TRBD2. CDR1 is LGHNA and CDR2 is YSLEER in the germline V gene. Trimming at V came to 0 bases and at J to 3 bases, leaving 1 base not matched to a gene. This CDR3 contains 16 residues. CDR3 sequence (DNA): TGCGCCAGCAGCCAAGACGGGACTAGCGACACCGGGGAGCTGTTTTTT. This codes for CASSQDGTSDTGELFF.